Listed below are T cell receptor beta chains from one sample, sequenced in a study of blood T cell repertoires in COVID-19. Clones were read by immunoSEQ multiplex PCR, and TCRdb kept only the in-frame ones, dropping some. The sample records 250,000 to 300,000 clones, around nine tenths being singletons. Source material: peripheral blood. The receptors come from a man aged 35-49 years with acute or convalescent COVID-19. Both conserved end residues are part of each CDR3. Fields, in order: clone size, V gene, CDR3 length, CDR3 protein. Not every row has a clone size; where given, it reads once, few, many or a size class.

.	TRBV2	15	CASTRGTGANQPQHF
.	TRBV11-2	15	CASSPRTGRLGEQYF
.	TRBV19	16	CASSPGTGGMNTEAFF
.	TRBV5-4	16	CASSLDGGGRISEAFF
once	TRBV12-2	16	CASRPSPRQKPNEQFF
.	TRBV3-1/TRBV3-2	12	CASSQPGYGYTF
.	TRBV10-3	14	CAISGSGLSYEQYF
.	TRBV5-1	13	CASSLSRYGVLHF
.	TRBV15	14	CATSRDMGRSEAFF
.	TRBV5-4	15	CASTLFSGFTDTQYF
.	TRBV14	15	CASSHRGMPNTEAFF
once	TRBV11-2	18	CASSLDPRWQGRGNTIYF
.	TRBV5-4	14	CASSMTGIGSPLHF
.	TRBV5-1	14	CASSSGTKTGELFF
.	TRBV7-2	16	CASSPMSGHLNTEAFF
.	TRBV5-1	15	CASSLDSPYNSPLHF
.	TRBV15	17	CATSRDKGDLSNQPQHF
.	TRBV7-3	14	CASSLDGVDSPLHF
.	TRBV10-3	13	CAISGQGENTIYF
.	TRBV13	14	CASSPQGGNQPQHF
.	TRBV19	19	CASSIAVAGALIAKNIQYF
.	TRBV6-5	11	CASGDTYEQYF
.	TRBV7-6	20	CASSAGTTGGTSGGFYEQYF
.	TRBV18	12	CASSPRNYGYTF
once	TRBV27	14	CASSLSGGGQGYTF
.	TRBV10-3	16	CAISESAYKRSTEAFF
once	TRBV2	12	CASSSDRWEQYF
.	TRBV5-4	15	CASSLEAALADTQYF
.	TRBV2	15	CASTGTGRNTGELFF
.	TRBV5-1	13	CASSLKSDSPLHF
.	TRBV19	14	CASSTGAGANVLTF
.	TRBV30	12	CAWTRPGYGYTF
.	TRBV6-5	15	CASSYGQEGNYGYTF
.	TRBV6-5	14	CASFRVLDNTEAFF
once	TRBV27	14	CASSRLPVNTEAFF
.	TRBV2	14	CASREDRANYGYTF
.	TRBV19	17	CASSPQGRAGGSYEQYF
few	TRBV19	14	CASKGQSHTGELFF
.	TRBV5-1	14	CASSPLAGGYEQYF
once	TRBV30	13	CAFGTGVVNEQYF
once	TRBV5-1	15	CASSPLAGSTSGQFF
.	TRBV24-1	13	CATSEGEGTEAFF